Shown below are 30 T cell receptor beta chains from a single sample sequenced in a study of CD8 T cells in Susac syndrome. A quantity of about 0.45 to 1 ug RNA underwent reverse transcription using random hexamers. TCRdb re-analysed the immunoSEQ multiplex PCR reads in MiXCR, keeping a single row per CDR3 protein. Of around 99,000 distinct CDR3 sequences listed, around 95% are singletons. Sequenced: CD4+ T cells from PBMCs. The receptors were gathered from a human donor in good health.

The count of this clonotype is one. The J gene is TRBJ1-4, the V gene TRBV29-1, with 7 nucleotides matching TRBD1. Trimming cost V 6 bases and J 0 bases; bases outside gene matches: 4. Germline CDR1 is SQVTM and CDR2 is ANQGSEA. The CDR3 is 14 amino acids. The CDR3 loop is CSVGTATTNEKLFF. The CDR3 DNA is TGCAGCGTGGGGACAGCAACAACTAATGAAAAACTGTTTTTT.

The chain couples TRBV7-8 to TRBJ2-1, with D unclear. The germline V and J ends were trimmed by 1 base and 9 bases, with 10 bases remaining between them. This CDR3 is built from 13 residues. Germline loops: CDR1 SGHVS, CDR2 FQNEAQ. CDR3 DNA sequence: TGTGCCAGCAGCTTAGTTTTGGGCGTTGAGCAGTTCTTC. It encodes CASSLVLGVEQFF.

The V call is TRBV3-1, the J call TRBJ2-7, with 8 bases lining up with TRBD1. The CDR3 covers 14 residues. J gave up 5 bases and V 3 bases, and 6 bases lay outside the gene matches. Looked up from germline, CDR1 is LGHDT and CDR2 is YNNKEL (reference sequence). CDR3 sequence: CASSQDRVYDEQYF. CDR3 coding DNA: TGTGCCAGCAGCCAGGACAGGGTCTATGACGAGCAGTACTTC.

The V and J genes are TRBV20-1 and TRBJ1-1; the D gene is possibly TRBD1 (5 bases). Trimming took 1 base from V and 1 from J, leaving 10 bases between them. Looked up from germline, CDR1 is DFQATT and CDR2 is SNEGSKA (reference sequence). There are 14 residues in the CDR3. CDR3 DNA: TGCAGTGCTAGAGTGGGGACCTGGAACACTGAAGCTTTCTTT. It is translated as CSARVGTWNTEAFF.

The DNA of the CDR3 is TGTGCCAGCAGCTTGCTACCGGGACAGGGGGAGACCCAGTACTTC. Amino acids: CASSLLPGQGETQYF. The chain is built from TRBV5-6 and TRBJ2-5, with 10 bases fitting TRBD1. J lost 5 bases, V lost 1 base, and 5 bases had no gene match. The V gene's germline CDR1 is SGHDT and CDR2 YYEEEE. The CDR3 is made up of 15 amino acids.

CDR3 DNA sequence: TGTGCCAGCAGCCAAGCTGGGGGCCCAAACACCGGGGAGCTGTTTTTT. It translates to CASSQAGGPNTGELFF. The rearrangement links TRBV3-1 to TRBJ2-2; TRBD1 is a possible D gene (6 bases). The V end was cut by 1 base, the J end by 2 bases, with 11 bases between. The germline V gene has CDR1 LGHDT and CDR2 YNNKEL (reference sequence). This CDR3 region has 16 residues.

The chain uses TRBV28 and TRBJ1-2; D is undetermined. V was shortened by 4 bases and J by 5 bases, with 11 bases between the two germline ends. The CDR3 is made up of 13 amino acids. Germline V gene lookup returns CDR1 MDHEN and CDR2 SYDVKM. DNA for the CDR3: TGTGCCAGCAGTTCCCCGACTGCTTATGGCTACACCTTC. Protein product: CASSSPTAYGYTF.

Note on this clonotype: Sequence at one end of the junction differs from germline and may be a read error. The rearrangement joins TRBV4-1 to TRBJ2-5, with unresolved D. Germline loops: CDR1 MGHRA, CDR2 YSYEKL. The CDR3 covers 12 residues. The CDR3 DNA reads as TGCGCCAGCAGCCGCCCCTTAGAGACCCCGTACTTC. Translated, it gives CASSRPLETPYF.

V is TRBV11-2 and J is TRBJ1-3, with D possibly matching TRBD1 (6 bases). Trimming removed 5 bases at V and 4 bases at J, with 12 bases between. Germline CDR1 is SGHAT and CDR2 is FQNNGV. CDR3 length: 14 residues. For the CDR3, the DNA is TGTGCCAGCAGCCACCCCAGGGGAGGAAACACCATATATTTT. The encoded protein is CASSHPRGGNTIYF. Together with reference TRBV11-2 and TRBJ1-3, the CDR3 gives the full variable domain: EAGVAQSPRYKIIEKRQSVAFWCNPISGHATLYWYQQILGQGPKLLIQFQNNGVVDDSQLPKDRFSAERLKGVDSTLKIQPAKLEDSAVYLCASSHPRGGNTIYFGEGSWLTVV.

The rearrangement uses TRBV5-1 and TRBJ1-5, with TRBD1 matching 8 bases. With V trimmed by 5 bases and J by 1 base, 5 bases remained unmatched. In germline, CDR1 is SGHRS, CDR2 YFSETQ. The CDR3 is 15 amino acids. The CDR3 DNA reads TGCGCCAGCAGATCCGGGACAGGCAGCAATCAGCCCCAGCATTTT. Its translation is CASRSGTGSNQPQHF.

The chain carries TRBV18 and TRBJ2-5; D may correspond to TRBD1 or TRBD2 (6 bases each). Germline lookup yields CDR1 KGHSH and CDR2 LQKENI. The CDR3 consists of 15 residues. Trimming shortened V by 3 bases and J by 5 bases, and 16 bases separated the two germline ends. The CDR3 nucleotides are TGTGCCAGCTCACCGGCAAGGGGGGCAACGGAGACCCAGTACTTC. Translating gives CASSPARGATETQYF.

The genes are TRBV4-2 and TRBJ1-6; D uncertain. CDR1 is LGHNA and CDR2 is YNFKEQ in the germline V gene. This CDR3 comprises 17 residues. V was trimmed by 1 base and J by 5 bases, leaving 15 bases between them. The CDR3 here is CASSQVWVTGDNSPLHF. The CDR3 DNA is TGTGCCAGCAGCCAAGTGTGGGTAACTGGGGATAATTCACCCCTCCACTTT.

The chain uses TRBV7-4 and TRBJ2-1; a possible D gene is TRBD2 (6 bases). The CDR3 covers 15 residues. CDR1 and CDR2 from the germline V gene are SGHVT and SQSDAQ. Trimming cost V 5 bases and J 8 bases, with 19 bases left between them. This chain's CDR3 is CASSRRELGGDEQFF. Here the CDR3 DNA reads TGTGCCAGCAGCCGCCGGGAACTCGGCGGGGATGAGCAGTTCTTC.

The chain uses TRBV2 and TRBJ1-5; 9 bases agree with TRBD1. The length of the CDR3 is 16 residues. Germline V gene data show CDR1 as SNHLY and CDR2 as FYNNEI. The junction had 12 bases not matched to a gene; V was cut back by 6 bases and J by 6 bases. DNA for the CDR3: TGTGCCAGCAGGGGGACAGGGAATATATACGCTCAGCCCCAGCATTTT. Translating gives CASRGTGNIYAQPQHF.

The chain employs TRBV15 and TRBJ1-1; 7 bases align to TRBD1. Trimming cost V 0 bases and J 10 bases; bases outside gene matches: 14. This CDR3 comprises 16 residues. CDR1 is LNHNV, CDR2 YYDKDF, per germline (reference sequence). The DNA for the CDR3 is TGTGCCACCAGCAGAGAGGGCCGTGAGCAGGGGGTCCTAGCTTTCTTT. Its translation: CATSREGREQGVLAFF.

This chain joins TRBV29-1 and TRBJ2-1; D might be TRBD1 (6 bases). The germline gives CDR1 SQVTM, CDR2 ANQGSEA. The CDR3 consists of 13 residues. V gave up 3 bases and J gave up 2 bases, with 8 bases separating them. The DNA for the CDR3 is TGCAGCGTTGATAGACAGGCCTACAATGAGCAGTTCTTC. Protein: CSVDRQAYNEQFF.

The V and J genes are TRBV9 and TRBJ1-2; no clear D. This CDR3 is built from 13 residues. CDR1 and CDR2 from the germline V gene are SGDLS and YYNGEE. V was cut by 0 bases and J by 2 bases, with 5 bases left in between. CDR3 in amino acids: CASSVVPNYGYTF. The CDR3 nucleotides are TGTGCCAGCAGCGTAGTACCCAACTATGGCTACACCTTC.

The chain combines TRBV5-6 with TRBJ2-3; 12 bases line up with TRBD2. With V trimmed by 1 base and J by 3 bases, 3 bases remained unmatched. The CDR3 loop spans 16 amino acids. Germline CDR1 reads SGHDT; CDR2 reads YYEEEE. The CDR3 loop reads CASSLRTSGTTDTQYF. The DNA for the CDR3 is TGTGCCAGCAGCTTGAGGACTAGCGGGACGACAGATACGCAGTATTTT. The variable domain in full, with the rest retrieved from reference TRBV5-6 and TRBJ2-3, is DAGVTQSPTHLIKTRGQQVTLRCSPKSGHDTVSWYQQALGQGPQFIFQYYEEEERQRGNFPDRFSGHQFPNYSSELNVNALLLGDSALYLCASSLRTSGTTDTQYFGPGTRLTVL.

The chain carries TRBV7-2 and TRBJ2-7; D gene uncertain. The length of the CDR3 is 14 residues. Deletions cut 5 bases from V and 0 bases from J, with 11 bases between. Germline CDR1 reads SGHTA; CDR2 reads FQGNSA. The CDR3 spells CASSRLGVSYEQYF. The CDR3 DNA follows: TGTGCCAGCAGCCGGCTGGGCGTCTCCTACGAGCAGTACTTC.

The rearrangement links TRBV7-9 to TRBJ1-5; 8 nucleotides line up with TRBD1. The CDR3 totals 15 residues. CDR1 SEHNR and CDR2 FQNEAQ come from the germline V gene (reference sequence). Trimming cost V 5 bases and J 5 bases; bases outside gene matches: 8. CDR3 loop: CASSLGTGRDQPQHF. In DNA form, the CDR3 reads TGTGCCAGCAGCCTTGGGACAGGTCGCGATCAGCCCCAGCATTTT.

The rearrangement uses TRBV29-1 and TRBJ2-1, with 8 bases that match TRBD2. Germline CDR1 SQVTM, CDR2 ANQGSEA. The V and J ends lost 6 bases and 9 bases, in that order; junction bases with no gene match: 10. This CDR3 contains 13 residues. The CDR3: CSVPAGGYSEQFF. DNA for the CDR3: TGCAGCGTCCCGGCGGGGGGATACTCTGAGCAGTTCTTC.

V is TRBV29-1 and J is TRBJ1-1; 11 bases map to TRBD1. J lost 5 bases, V lost 7 bases, and 3 bases had no gene match. The CDR3 extends over 12 amino acids. CDR1 is SQVTM, CDR2 ANQGSEA, per germline. CDR3 sequence reads: CSGGQGDTEAFF. CDR3 bases: TGCAGCGGGGGACAGGGGGATACTGAAGCTTTCTTT.

The V and J genes are TRBV6-2 or TRBV6-3 and TRBJ2-2; the D gene is possibly TRBD2 (6 bases). The CDR3 length is 15 residues. CDR1 is MNHEY, CDR2 SVGEGT, per germline. Trimming pared 5 bases from V and 1 base from J, leaving 11 bases between. The CDR3 sequence is CASSPGGRNTGELFF. The DNA of the CDR3 is TGTGCCAGCAGTCCCGGAGGGCGGAACACCGGGGAGCTGTTTTTT.

The CDR3 bases are TGTGCCAGCTCACCACAGGGGGAGGTGAACACTGAAGCTTTCTTT. It specifies CASSPQGEVNTEAFF. The chain links TRBV18 to TRBJ1-1; D may be TRBD1 (6 bases). The CDR3 totals 15 residues. In germline, CDR1 is KGHSH, CDR2 LQKENI. With 1 base removed from V and 0 bases from J, the gap between germline ends came to 9 bases.

The genes are TRBV3-1 and TRBJ1-5; D is undetermined. Trimming stripped 4 bases from V and 7 bases from J, with 11 bases between. From germline, CDR1 is LGHDT and CDR2 YNNKEL (reference sequence). This CDR3 has 13 residues. The DNA of the CDR3 is TGTGCCAGCAGCCCCCGACAAGGGCAGCCCCAGCATTTT. This translates into CASSPRQGQPQHF.

The chain joins TRBV25-1 to TRBJ2-3; D is possibly TRBD1 (5 bases). The CDR3 is made up of 15 amino acids. Germline assignment: CDR1 MGHDK and CDR2 SYGVNS. Deletions cut 2 bases from V and 4 bases from J, with 13 bases between. CDR3 sequence reads: CASSEGGRDSDTQYF. Here the CDR3 DNA reads TGTGCCAGCAGTGAAGGTGGCAGGGATTCAGATACGCAGTATTTT. Drawing the rest from reference TRBV25-1 and TRBJ2-3, the complete variable domain is EADIYQTPRYLVIGTGKKITLECSQTMGHDKMYWYQQDPGMELHLIHYSYGVNSTEKGDLSSESTVSRIRTEHFPLTLESARPSHTSQYLCASSEGGRDSDTQYFGPGTRLTVL.

This chain uses TRBV6-2 or TRBV6-3 with TRBJ2-3; D is undetermined. The V and J ends lost 2 bases and 3 bases respectively, with 3 bases between them. The CDR3 has 12 residues. Per the germline V gene, CDR1 is MNHEY and CDR2 is SVGEGT. This CDR3 is CASSYETDTQYF. The CDR3 nucleotides are TGTGCCAGCAGTTACGAAACAGATACGCAGTATTTT.

The chain is built from TRBV20-1 and TRBJ2-7; D remains unclear. CDR1 is DFQATT and CDR2 is SNEGSKA in the germline V gene (reference sequence). The CDR3 runs 14 residues. Between the trimmed V and J ends, which lost 7 bases and 2 bases, there was a span of 18 bases. The CDR3 spells CSVKVPGGPYEQYF. The CDR3 DNA reads TGCAGTGTCAAAGTCCCGGGTGGGCCCTACGAGCAGTACTTC.

The chain has TRBV7-8 and TRBJ2-7; D gene ambiguous. V shed 1 base and J shed 0 bases, with 7 bases lying between them. There are 14 residues in the CDR3. The V gene's germline CDR1 is SGHVS and CDR2 FQNEAQ. DNA of the CDR3: TGTGCCAGCAGCTTAGAAGGAGACTCCTACGAGCAGTACTTC. Protein product: CASSLEGDSYEQYF.

The chain carries TRBV20-1 and TRBJ2-7; D call uncertain. The V end lost 1 base, the J end lost 3 bases, and 7 bases lay between the germline ends. There are 12 residues in the CDR3. Germline V gene data show CDR1 as DFQATT and CDR2 as SNEGSKA (reference sequence). The CDR3 DNA sequence: TGCAGTGCTAGAGGGCCTTACTACGAGCAGTACTTC. Its translation: CSARGPYYEQYF.